The 9 T cell receptor beta chains given below trace back to one sample, sequenced in a study of T cell repertoires in cytomegalovirus infection. TCRdb used MiXCR to reprocess the reads, holding one entry per CDR3 protein. The sample records some 280,000 distinct CDR3 sequences, around 15% being singletons. Material for sequencing was PBMCs. The receptors come from a human donor in good health (CMV status not recorded). Some clones in this sample may be carry-over from other donors' samples.

This chain connects TRBV12-3 or TRBV12-4 to TRBJ1-5; D gene ambiguous. The germline V and J ends were trimmed by 2 bases and 0 bases, with 8 bases remaining between them. CDR3 size: 15 residues. CDR3 sequence (DNA): TGTGCCAGCAGTTTATCCCCGACTAGCAATCAGCCCCAGCATTTT. This gives the protein CASSLSPTSNQPQHF.

This clonotype came up many times. The V call is TRBV7-9, the J call TRBJ1-2; D may be TRBD1 (5 bases). The germline V and J ends were trimmed by 5 bases and 2 bases, with 15 bases remaining between them. Germline V gene data show CDR1 as SEHNR and CDR2 as FQNEAQ (reference sequence). This CDR3 spans 15 amino acids. This CDR3 reads CASSPDGRVNYGYTF. In nucleotides, the CDR3 is TGTGCCAGCAGCCCAGACGGCAGGGTGAACTATGGCTACACCTTC.

This chain joins TRBV4-1 and TRBJ2-2; a weak D match, TRBD1 (6 bases). The CDR3 loop spans 14 amino acids. Germline V lookup: CDR1 MGHRA, CDR2 YSYEKL. With 3 bases removed from V and 6 bases from J, the gap between germline ends came to 11 bases. The chain's CDR3 is CASSQPGQSGELFF. DNA for the CDR3: TGCGCCAGCAGCCAGCCTGGACAGTCCGGGGAGCTGTTTTTT.

This clonotype was seen many times. V and J are TRBV7-2 and TRBJ1-4; the D is unclear. Trimming removed 0 bases from V and 5 bases from J, with 13 bases in between. From germline, CDR1 is SGHTA and CDR2 FQGNSA. The CDR3 spans 16 residues. The DNA for the CDR3 is TGTGCCAGCAGCTTAGCGCTGGGCAGGCAAAATGAAAAACTGTTTTTT. Protein sequence: CASSLALGRQNEKLFF.

In its sample, this clonotype was seen many times. The chain has TRBV7-2 and TRBJ2-3; TRBD2 agrees at 9 bases. Trimming removed 2 bases from V and 5 bases from J; junction bases left unmatched: 2. The CDR3 covers 14 residues. Germline-derived CDR1 and CDR2 are SGHTA and FQGNSA. In DNA, the CDR3 is TGTGCCAGCAGCTTACAACTAGCGGGAGATACGCAGTATTTT. Translation: CASSLQLAGDTQYF.

A note on this clonotype: One end of the junction is discordant with germline, which a read error may explain. The chain links TRBV7-6 to TRBJ1-6; TRBD1 aligns across 7 bases. The length of the CDR3 is 15 residues. Germline CDR1 and CDR2: SGHVS and FNYEAQ. CDR3 protein: CTSDPGQGVNSPLHF. The CDR3 region has the DNA TGTACCAGCGACCCAGGGCAGGGGGTAAATTCACCCCTCCACTTT. The full variable domain, completed using reference TRBV7-6 and TRBJ1-6, is GAGVSQSPRYKVTKRGQDVALRCDPISGHVSLYWYRQALGQGPEFLTYFNYEAQQDKSGLPNDRFSAERPEGSISTLTIQRTEQRDSAMYRCTSDPGQGVNSPLHFGNGTRLTVT.

This clonotype has ten or more counts. In nucleotides, the CDR3 is TGTGCCATCAGCCTTACAGGGGAAGGGAATCAGCCCCAGCATTTT. This codes for CAISLTGEGNQPQHF. V and J are TRBV10-3 and TRBJ1-5, with 7 bases matching TRBD1. The germline gives CDR1 ENHRY, CDR2 SYGVKD. The CDR3 is made up of 15 amino acids. The trim removed 6 bases at V and 4 bases at J, leaving 9 bases unmatched.

This chain connects TRBV7-3 to TRBJ2-7, with TRBD2 identical over 10 bases. This CDR3 spans 14 amino acids. The germline V gene has CDR1 SGHTA and CDR2 FQGTGA. Unmatched junction bases numbered 5, after V lost 6 bases and J lost 3 bases. CDR3 residues: CASRFSGGFYEQYF. The CDR3 nucleotides are TGTGCCAGCAGGTTTAGCGGGGGGTTCTACGAGCAGTACTTC.

This clonotype was detected many times. The gene calls are TRBV7-8 and TRBJ1-1; TRBD1 agrees at 8 bases. With 1 base clipped from V and 4 bases from J, the junction kept 8 bases outside the gene matches. CDR3 length: 16 amino acids. Germline V gene data show CDR1 as SGHVS and CDR2 as FQNEAQ. The DNA for the CDR3 is TGTGCCAGCAGCTTAGTATTCAGGGGGCCGATCACTGAAGCTTTCTTT. Translated, it gives CASSLVFRGPITEAFF.